One sample yielded the 11 T cell receptor beta chains listed below, sequenced in a study of control samples from healthy donors and cancer patients. Sequencing was performed with immunoSEQ multiplex PCR; in TCRdb, only in-frame clones are kept and a portion is missing. In the table there are about 73,000 clones, more than 85% of which are singletons. The sample consisted of blood. These receptors originate from a woman in her 50s in good health.

The chain uses TRBV24-1 and TRBJ1-4; possibly TRBD1 for D (5 bases). The CDR3 spans 15 residues. Deletions cut 3 bases from V and 6 bases from J, with 13 bases between. Germline CDR1 KGHDR, CDR2 SFDVKD. The CDR3 loop is CATSDNGAADEKLFF. In DNA, the CDR3 is TGTGCCACCAGTGATAACGGGGCAGCCGATGAAAAACTGTTTTTT.

This chain links TRBV5-4 with TRBJ1-1; D perhaps matches TRBD1 (6 bases). Trimming removed 5 bases from V and 3 bases from J, with 14 bases in between. Germline lookup yields CDR1 SGHNT and CDR2 YYREEE (reference sequence). The CDR3 extends over 14 amino acids. CDR3 in amino acids: CASSEGGLDTEAFF. The DNA for the CDR3 is TGTGCCAGCAGTGAGGGGGGTTTGGACACTGAAGCTTTCTTT.

The gene calls are TRBV4-1 and TRBJ2-2; the D gene is possibly TRBD1 (6 bases). V was clipped by 1 base and J by 3 bases, with 12 bases between them. Germline CDR1 MGHRA, CDR2 YSYEKL. The CDR3 runs 16 residues. CDR3 sequence reads: CASSQVAGVDTGELFF. The CDR3 bases are TGCGCCAGCAGCCAAGTAGCAGGGGTGGACACCGGGGAGCTGTTTTTT.

The chain has TRBV5-1 and TRBJ2-1; 11 bases are a match to TRBD1. CDR1 and CDR2 from the germline V gene are SGHRS and YFSETQ. Trimming at V came to 4 bases and at J to 5 bases, leaving 5 bases not matched to a gene. CDR3 length: 15 amino acids. CDR3 nucleotides: TGCGCCAGCAGCACCGGACAGGGGGCCCACAATGAGCAGTTCTTC. Its translation is CASSTGQGAHNEQFF. Together with reference TRBV5-1 and TRBJ2-1, the CDR3 gives the full variable domain: KAGVTQTPRYLIKTRGQQVTLSCSPISGHRSVSWYQQTPGQGLQFLFEYFSETQRNKGNFPGRFSGRQFSNSRSEMNVSTLELGDSALYLCASSTGQGAHNEQFFGPGTRLTVL.

The rearrangement links TRBV5-3 to TRBJ2-6, with D tentatively TRBD1 (6 bases). TRBV5-3 belongs to the ORF category, with a function that is uncertain. The CDR3 is 23 amino acids. V was trimmed by 4 bases and J by 3 bases, leaving 35 bases between them. CDR3 sequence (DNA): TGTGCCAGAAGCCCGCGTAATCAAGGCAACAGGGTTCCTTTCAGGGGTGGGGCCAACGTCCTGACTTTC. It specifies CARSPRNQGNRVPFRGGANVLTF.

CDR3 DNA: TGTGCCAGCAGCCAAGGTCTAACGACTAGCGGGCCCTACGAGCAGTACTTC. It yields the protein CASSQGLTTSGPYEQYF. The chain uses TRBV3-1 (or the pseudogene TRBV3-2) and TRBJ2-7; TRBD2 agrees at 10 bases. Germline values: CDR1 LGHDT, CDR2 YNNKEL (reference sequence). With 1 base clipped from V and 2 bases from J, the junction kept 8 bases outside the gene matches. The CDR3 extends over 17 amino acids.

The table lists this clone with a count of one. This chain links TRBV5-4 with TRBJ2-2; 7 bases are shared with TRBD1. Trimming at V came to 1 base and at J to 0 bases, leaving 0 bases not matched to a gene. Germline V gene sequence: CDR1 SGHNT, CDR2 YYREEE (reference sequence). The CDR3 totals 15 residues. CDR3 nucleotides: TGTGCCAGCAGCTTGCAGGGGGCGAACACCGGGGAGCTGTTTTTT. Its protein is CASSLQGANTGELFF.

This clone was counted a single time. The J gene is TRBJ1-1, the V gene TRBV7-9; D is possibly TRBD1 (6 bases). The CDR3 runs 13 residues. Germline CDR1 is SEHNR and CDR2 is FQNEAQ (reference sequence). V dropped 5 bases and J dropped 1 base, with 8 bases sitting between them. This CDR3 reads CASSVQGNTEAFF. In DNA form, the CDR3 reads TGTGCCAGCAGCGTACAGGGGAACACTGAAGCTTTCTTT.

The V gene is TRBV28, the J gene TRBJ2-1; D gene uncertain. The V gene's germline CDR1 is MDHEN and CDR2 SYDVKM. The CDR3 has 13 amino acids. The V end was cut by 4 bases, the J end by 5 bases, with 9 bases between. CDR3 coding DNA: TGTGCCAGCAGTTGGAGTATAGACAATGAGCAGTTCTTC. This gives the protein CASSWSIDNEQFF.

This clone was observed a handful of times. This sequence joins TRBV6-7 and TRBJ1-4, with 7 bases aligning to TRBD1. TRBV6-7 is designated an ORF whose function remains uncertain. V shed 11 bases, J shed 4 bases, and the junction held 7 bases outside the gene matches. The CDR3 loop spans 13 amino acids. The CDR3 DNA is TGTGCCGGCAAACGGGACAGTAATGAAAAACTGTTTTTT. Amino acids: CAGKRDSNEKLFF.

V and J are TRBV10-3 and TRBJ2-7, with a possible D match to TRBD1 (6 bases). Between the trimmed V and J ends, which lost 8 bases and 4 bases, there was a span of 15 bases. The CDR3 is made up of 13 amino acids. Germline V gene data show CDR1 as ENHRY and CDR2 as SYGVKD. The DNA of the CDR3 is TGTGCCATCGGGTATAAGGACAGTTACGAGCAGTACTTC. Its protein product is CAIGYKDSYEQYF.